Included here is one T cell receptor beta chain sequence, with context. Its antigen is not known. Method: immunoSEQ multiplex PCR; TCRdb's copy keeps in-frame clones and lacks some. The sample lists some 20,000 clones, roughly four fifths seen once, with around 1.6% in the top ten. This sample is drawn from a study of T cells in narcolepsy. The study, taken as a whole, reports: Blood of same and different patients, but not healthy controls, reportedly held recurring autoreactive clonotypes. In some patient and control memory CD4+ samples, autoreactive clones were absent. Comparing one patient's CSF and blood CD4+ clonotypes highlighted HCRT- and TRIB2-specific autoreactive clonotypes.

The CDR3 spans 13 residues. Germline CDR1 and CDR2: SGHDN and FVKESK. J was trimmed by 7 bases and V by 9 bases; bases with no gene match: 8. Input material: memory (CD45RA-) CD4+ T cells from blood. The sequence was collected from a human donor in good health. This chain joins TRBV14 and TRBJ2-1; TRBD2 aligns across 8 bases. The CDR3 bases are TGTGCCAGTATGACTAGCGCACGAAATGAGCAGTTCTTC. It is translated as CASMTSARNEQFF.